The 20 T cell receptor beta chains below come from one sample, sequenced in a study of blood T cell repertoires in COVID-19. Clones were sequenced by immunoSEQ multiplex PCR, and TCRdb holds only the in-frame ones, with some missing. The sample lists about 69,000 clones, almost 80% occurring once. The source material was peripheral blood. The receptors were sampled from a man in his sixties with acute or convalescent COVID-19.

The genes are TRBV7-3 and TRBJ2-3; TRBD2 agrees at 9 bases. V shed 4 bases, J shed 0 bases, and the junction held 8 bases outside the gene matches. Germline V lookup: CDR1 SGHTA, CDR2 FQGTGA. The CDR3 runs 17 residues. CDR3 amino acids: CASSSLKRGASTDTQYF. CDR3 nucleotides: TGTGCCAGCAGCTCCCTCAAGCGGGGGGCTAGCACAGATACGCAGTATTTT.

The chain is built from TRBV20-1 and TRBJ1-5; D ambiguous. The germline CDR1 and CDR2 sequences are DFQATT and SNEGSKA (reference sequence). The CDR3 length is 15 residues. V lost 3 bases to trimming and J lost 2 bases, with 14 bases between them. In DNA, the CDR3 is TGCAGTGCTAGTCCCTCTAGCCGGGGCAATCAGCCCCAGCATTTT. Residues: CSASPSSRGNQPQHF.

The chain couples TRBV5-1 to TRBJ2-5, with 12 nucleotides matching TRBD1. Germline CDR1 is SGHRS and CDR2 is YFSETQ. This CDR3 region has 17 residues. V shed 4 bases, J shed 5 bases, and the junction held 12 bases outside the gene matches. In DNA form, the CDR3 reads TGCGCCAGCAGCCTAACTACCGGGACAGGGGGCTTGGAGACCCAGTACTTC. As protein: CASSLTTGTGGLETQYF.

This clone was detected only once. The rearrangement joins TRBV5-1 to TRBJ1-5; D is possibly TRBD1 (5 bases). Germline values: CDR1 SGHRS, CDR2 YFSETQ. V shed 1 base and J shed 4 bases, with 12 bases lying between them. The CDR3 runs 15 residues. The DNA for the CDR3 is TGCGCCAGCAGCTTGCTCGACAGCCAAAATCAGCCCCAGCATTTT. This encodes CASSLLDSQNQPQHF. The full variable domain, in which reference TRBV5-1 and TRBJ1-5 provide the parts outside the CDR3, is KAGVTQTPRYLIKTRGQQVTLSCSPISGHRSVSWYQQTPGQGLQFLFEYFSETQRNKGNFPGRFSGRQFSNSRSEMNVSTLELGDSALYLCASSLLDSQNQPQHFGDGTRLSIL.

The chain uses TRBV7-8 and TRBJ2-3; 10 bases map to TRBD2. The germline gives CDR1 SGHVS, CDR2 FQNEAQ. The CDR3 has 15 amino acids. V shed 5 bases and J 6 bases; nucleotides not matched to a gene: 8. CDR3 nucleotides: TGTGCCAGCAGCCCTAGCGGGGGTAGGTTTGATACGCAGTATTTT. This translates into CASSPSGGRFDTQYF. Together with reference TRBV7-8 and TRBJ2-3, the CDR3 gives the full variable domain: GAGVSQSPRYKVAKRGQDVALRCDPISGHVSLFWYQQALGQGPEFLTYFQNEAQLDKSGLPSDRFFAERPEGSVSTLKIQRTQQEDSAVYLCASSPSGGRFDTQYFGPGTRLTVL.

The CDR3 is CASSSRQGTNEKLFF. The CDR3 DNA reads TGTGCCAGCAGCTCTAGACAGGGTACTAATGAAAAACTGTTTTTT. The rearrangement joins TRBV7-2 to TRBJ1-4; 7 bases align to TRBD1. Germline V gene sequence: CDR1 SGHTA, CDR2 FQGNSA. V gave up 4 bases and J gave up 2 bases; unmatched junction bases: 4. The CDR3 has 15 amino acids.

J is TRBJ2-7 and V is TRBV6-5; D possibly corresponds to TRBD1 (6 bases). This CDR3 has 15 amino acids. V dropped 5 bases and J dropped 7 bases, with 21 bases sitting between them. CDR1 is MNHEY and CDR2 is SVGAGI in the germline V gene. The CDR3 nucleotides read TGTGCCAGCAGTACCTGGGACACTATTTTGGCGGAGCAGTACTTC. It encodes CASSTWDTILAEQYF.

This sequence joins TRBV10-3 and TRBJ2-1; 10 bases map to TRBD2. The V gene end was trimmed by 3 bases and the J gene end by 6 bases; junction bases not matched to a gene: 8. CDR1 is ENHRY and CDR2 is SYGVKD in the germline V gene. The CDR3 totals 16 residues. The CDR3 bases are TGTGCCATCAGTGATGAAGGGACTAGCGTTTCCAATGAGCAGTTCTTC. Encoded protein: CAISDEGTSVSNEQFF.

The CDR3 DNA follows: TGTGCCATCAGCACAACAGGGACCTCCTACAATGAGCAGTTCTTC. Its translation is CAISTTGTSYNEQFF. V usage is TRBV10-3 and J usage is TRBJ2-1; perhaps TRBD1 as D (6 bases). With 6 bases removed from V and 0 bases from J, the gap between germline ends came to 12 bases. This CDR3 is 15 amino acids long. The germline gives CDR1 ENHRY, CDR2 SYGVKD.

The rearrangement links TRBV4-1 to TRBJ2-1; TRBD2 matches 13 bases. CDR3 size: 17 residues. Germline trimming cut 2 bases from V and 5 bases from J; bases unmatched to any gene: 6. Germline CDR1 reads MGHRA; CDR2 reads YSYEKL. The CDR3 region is CASSQPPGLAGDNEQFF. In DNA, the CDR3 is TGCGCCAGCAGCCAACCTCCCGGACTAGCGGGGGACAATGAGCAGTTCTTC.

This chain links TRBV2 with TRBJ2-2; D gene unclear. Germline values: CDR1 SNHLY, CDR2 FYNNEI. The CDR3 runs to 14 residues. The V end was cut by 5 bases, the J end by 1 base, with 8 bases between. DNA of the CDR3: TGTGCCAGCAGTTACACAGAGAACACCGGGGAGCTGTTTTTT. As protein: CASSYTENTGELFF.

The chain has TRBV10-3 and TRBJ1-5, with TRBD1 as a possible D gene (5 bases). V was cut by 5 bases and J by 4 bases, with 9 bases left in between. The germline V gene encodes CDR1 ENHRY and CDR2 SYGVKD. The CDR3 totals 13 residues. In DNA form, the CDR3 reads TGTGCCATCAGTTTACAGGAAAATCAGCCCCAGCATTTT. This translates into CAISLQENQPQHF.

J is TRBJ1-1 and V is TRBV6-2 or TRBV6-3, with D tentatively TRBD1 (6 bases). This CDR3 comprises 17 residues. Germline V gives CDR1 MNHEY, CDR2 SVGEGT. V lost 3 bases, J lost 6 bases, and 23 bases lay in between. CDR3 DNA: TGTGCCAGCAGTTATATCCTGACAGGTTCCTCGGTCGCTGAAGCTTTCTTT. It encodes CASSYILTGSSVAEAFF.

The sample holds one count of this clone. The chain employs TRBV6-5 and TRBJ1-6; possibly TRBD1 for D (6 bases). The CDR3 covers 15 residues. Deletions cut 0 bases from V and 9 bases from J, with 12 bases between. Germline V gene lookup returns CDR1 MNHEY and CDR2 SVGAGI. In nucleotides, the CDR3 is TGTGCCAGCAGTTACTCGTACAGGGATGCTTCACCCCTCCACTTT. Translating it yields CASSYSYRDASPLHF.

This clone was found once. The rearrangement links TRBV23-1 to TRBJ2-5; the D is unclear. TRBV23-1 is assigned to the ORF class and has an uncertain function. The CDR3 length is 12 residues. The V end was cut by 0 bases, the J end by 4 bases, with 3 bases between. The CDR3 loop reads CASSQSRETQYF. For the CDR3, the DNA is TGCGCCAGCAGTCAATCCCGAGAGACCCAGTACTTC.

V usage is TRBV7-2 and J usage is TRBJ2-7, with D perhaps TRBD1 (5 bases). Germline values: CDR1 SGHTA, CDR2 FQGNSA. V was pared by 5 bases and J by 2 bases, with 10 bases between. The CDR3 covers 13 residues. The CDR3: CASSTTAAYEQYF. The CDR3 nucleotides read TGTGCCAGCAGCACGACAGCTGCCTACGAGCAGTACTTC. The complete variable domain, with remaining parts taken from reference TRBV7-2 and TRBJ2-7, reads GAGVSQSPSNKVTEKGKDVELRCDPISGHTALYWYRQSLGQGLEFLIYFQGNSAPDKSGLPSDRFSAERTGGSVSTLTIQRTQQEDSAVYLCASSTTAAYEQYFGPGTRLTVT.

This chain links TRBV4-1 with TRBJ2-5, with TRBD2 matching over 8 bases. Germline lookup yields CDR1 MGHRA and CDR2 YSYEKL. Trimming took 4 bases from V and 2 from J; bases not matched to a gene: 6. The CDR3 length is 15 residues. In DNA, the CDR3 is TGCGCCAGCAGCCGCCTGGCGGGGGGACAAGAGACCCAGTACTTC. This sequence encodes CASSRLAGGQETQYF.

This chain's CDR3 is CASSLQSDRFNEKLFF. CDR3 nucleotide sequence: TGCGCCAGCAGCTTGCAGTCGGACAGGTTTAATGAAAAACTGTTTTTT. This sequence joins TRBV5-1 and TRBJ1-4; TRBD1 aligns across 7 bases. The CDR3 sequence is 16 residues long. The J segment lost 4 bases and the V segment lost 1 base, leaving 7 bases of the junction unmatched. Germline V gene sequence: CDR1 SGHRS, CDR2 YFSETQ. The whole variable domain, remainder taken from reference TRBV5-1 and TRBJ1-4, is KAGVTQTPRYLIKTRGQQVTLSCSPISGHRSVSWYQQTPGQGLQFLFEYFSETQRNKGNFPGRFSGRQFSNSRSEMNVSTLELGDSALYLCASSLQSDRFNEKLFFGSGTQLSVL.

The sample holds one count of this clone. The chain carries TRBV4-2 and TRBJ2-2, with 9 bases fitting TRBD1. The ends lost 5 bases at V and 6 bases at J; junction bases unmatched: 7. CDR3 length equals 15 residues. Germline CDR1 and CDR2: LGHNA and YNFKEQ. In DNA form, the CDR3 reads TGTGCCAGCAGCATACCGGGACAGGGAGCCGGGGAGCTGTTTTTT. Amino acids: CASSIPGQGAGELFF.

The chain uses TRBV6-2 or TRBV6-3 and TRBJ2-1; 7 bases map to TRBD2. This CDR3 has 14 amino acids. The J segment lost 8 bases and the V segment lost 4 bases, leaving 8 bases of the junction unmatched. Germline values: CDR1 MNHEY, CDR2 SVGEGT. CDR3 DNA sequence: TGTGCCAGCAGTTTATGGGGGGGGGATGATGAGCAGTTCTTC. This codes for CASSLWGGDDEQFF.